What follows describes a single T cell receptor beta chain. Its antigen remains unknown. This sample stems from a study of cytomegalovirus exposure and HLA in healthy donors. Study observations and caveats: Indistinguishable V segments such as TRBV6-2 and TRBV6-3 were excluded. When presence/absence was analysed, sequencing depth was taken to be roughly uniform across donors.

Amplification used 60 Vbeta primers and 13 Jbeta primers. The table came from immunoSEQ multiplex PCR; TCRdb's copy has only in-frame clones and leaves some out. The table shows fewer than 150,000 clones, with about 80% occurring only once. V dropped 1 base and J dropped 6 bases, with 10 bases sitting between them. Germline CDR1 SGHTA, CDR2 FQGNSA. This CDR3 has 14 residues. The sequencing input was PBMCs. V is TRBV7-2 and J is TRBJ1-3; D remains ambiguous. This clonotype originated in a female donor in good health and CMV-seropositive. CDR3 sequence reads: CASSLGYSLNTIYF. The DNA for the CDR3 is TGTGCCAGCAGCTTAGGGTACAGCCTAAACACCATATATTTT.